One and the same sample provided the 8 T cell receptor beta chains below, sequenced in a study of Ad26.COV2.S vaccination and SARS-CoV-2 variants. Treatment here: some 20 received Ad26.COV2.S at low or high dose, single or two shots; about 5 received placebo; per-sample allocation not given. On day 63 after the first injection, vaccine and placebo recipients gave samples. The table came from immunoSEQ multiplex PCR; TCRdb's copy has only in-frame clones and leaves some out. The table shows 410,000 or so clones, with around 90% occurring only once. The input for sequencing was peripheral blood, taken in a trial of Ad26.COV2.S vaccine versus placebo. Source of these receptors: a person between 18 and 60 years old who received the Ad26.COV2.S COVID-19 vaccine or a placebo.

This chain uses TRBV2 with TRBJ2-7; perhaps TRBD2 as D (6 bases). The CDR3 is 14 residues long. V was shortened by 6 bases and J by 0 bases, with 12 bases between the two germline ends. CDR1 is SNHLY, CDR2 FYNNEI, per germline. For the CDR3, the DNA is TGTGCCAGCAGATTAGCGGACTACTCCTACGAGCAGTACTTC. Encoded protein: CASRLADYSYEQYF.

The chain joins TRBV5-5 to TRBJ1-2; D is undetermined. CDR3 length equals 14 residues. V lost 3 bases and J lost 4, with 13 bases in between. Germline assignment: CDR1 SGHKS and CDR2 YYEKEE (reference sequence). Here the CDR3 reads CASSSETVSYGYTF. In DNA, the CDR3 is TGTGCCAGCAGCTCGGAGACGGTTAGCTATGGCTACACCTTC.

This rearrangement joins TRBV7-3 to TRBJ1-5; D possibly corresponds to TRBD1 (5 bases). Germline CDR1 reads SGHTA; CDR2 reads FQGTGA. The CDR3 contains 13 residues. Trimming pared 2 bases from V and 7 bases from J, leaving 9 bases between. The CDR3: CASSLSGDQPQHF. For the CDR3, the DNA is TGTGCCAGCAGCTTATCGGGGGACCAGCCCCAGCATTTT. The full variable domain, completed using reference TRBV7-3 and TRBJ1-5, is GAGVSQTPSNKVTEKGKYVELRCDPISGHTALYWYRQSLGQGPEFLIYFQGTGAADDSGLPNDRFFAVRPEGSVSTLKIQRTERGDSAVYLCASSLSGDQPQHFGDGTRLSIL.

This chain links TRBV7-6 with TRBJ2-7; D tentatively fits TRBD1 or TRBD2 (5 bases each). This CDR3 has 15 residues. Germline CDR1 SGHVS, CDR2 FNYEAQ. The V end lost 6 bases, the J end lost 2 bases, and 17 bases lay between the germline ends. The CDR3 sequence is CASSPGTAIPYEQYF. The CDR3, as DNA: TGTGCCAGCAGTCCCGGGACGGCAATTCCCTACGAGCAGTACTTC. Full variable domain (remainder filled in from reference TRBV7-6 and TRBJ2-7): GAGVSQSPRYKVTKRGQDVALRCDPISGHVSLYWYRQALGQGPEFLTYFNYEAQQDKSGLPNDRFSAERPEGSISTLTIQRTEQRDSAMYRCASSPGTAIPYEQYFGPGTRLTVT.

The chain joins TRBV20-1 to TRBJ1-2; D unresolved. The V gene lost 6 bases and the J gene lost 2 bases, with 7 bases spanning the gap. Looked up from germline, CDR1 is DFQATT and CDR2 is SNEGSKA (reference sequence). The length of the CDR3 is 11 residues. The CDR3 spells CSALQNYGYTF. CDR3 DNA: TGCAGTGCCTTACAGAACTATGGCTACACCTTC.

This rearrangement joins TRBV28 to TRBJ2-7, with a possible D match to TRBD2 (6 bases). Germline CDR1 is MDHEN and CDR2 is SYDVKM. V shed 4 bases and J shed 3 bases, with 22 bases lying between them. The CDR3 is 17 residues long. This CDR3 is CASSSDGLASDYYEQYF. The CDR3 DNA sequence: TGTGCCAGCAGTTCCGACGGATTGGCTAGCGATTACTACGAGCAGTACTTC. Filled out from reference TRBV28 and TRBJ2-7, the complete variable domain reads DVKVTQSSRYLVKRTGEKVFLECVQDMDHENMFWYRQDPGLGLRLIYFSYDVKMKEKGDIPEGYSVSREKKERFSLILESASTNQTSMYLCASSSDGLASDYYEQYFGPGTRLTVT.

The chain combines TRBV20-1 with TRBJ2-7, with D unclear. Germline assignment: CDR1 DFQATT and CDR2 SNEGSKA (reference sequence). Trimming took 7 bases from V and 2 from J, leaving 9 bases between them. This CDR3 region has 11 residues. CDR3 region: CSVPATYEQYF. DNA for the CDR3: TGCAGTGTCCCCGCAACCTACGAGCAGTACTTC.

The chain employs TRBV2 and TRBJ1-2; no firm D call. The CDR3 has 12 amino acids. With 8 bases removed from V and 4 bases from J, the gap between germline ends came to 11 bases. In germline, CDR1 is SNHLY, CDR2 FYNNEI. CDR3 DNA: TGTGCCAGCGACGGACCGCGCTATGGCTACACCTTC. Translated, it gives CASDGPRYGYTF.